This TCR beta chain comes out of a study of cytomegalovirus exposure and HLA in healthy donors. CDR3 length: 15 amino acids. In germline, CDR1 is MDHEN, CDR2 SYDVKM. V lost 6 bases to trimming and J lost 7 bases; unmatched junction nucleotides: 6. Primers for the PCR totalled 60 Vbeta and 13 Jbeta. This table comes from immunoSEQ multiplex PCR, and its TCRdb copy is limited to in-frame clones, with some not included. This table holds 50,000 to 55,000 clones, roughly four fifths found once. Sample: PBMCs. This rearrangement joins TRBV28 to TRBJ1-6; 10 bases are shared with TRBD1. This receptor was taken from a boy between 10 and 17 years old in good health and CMV-seropositive. The CDR3 loop is CASSRRDRGNSPLHF. The CDR3 DNA is TGTGCCAGCAGCAGAAGGGACAGGGGAAATTCACCCCTCCACTTT.